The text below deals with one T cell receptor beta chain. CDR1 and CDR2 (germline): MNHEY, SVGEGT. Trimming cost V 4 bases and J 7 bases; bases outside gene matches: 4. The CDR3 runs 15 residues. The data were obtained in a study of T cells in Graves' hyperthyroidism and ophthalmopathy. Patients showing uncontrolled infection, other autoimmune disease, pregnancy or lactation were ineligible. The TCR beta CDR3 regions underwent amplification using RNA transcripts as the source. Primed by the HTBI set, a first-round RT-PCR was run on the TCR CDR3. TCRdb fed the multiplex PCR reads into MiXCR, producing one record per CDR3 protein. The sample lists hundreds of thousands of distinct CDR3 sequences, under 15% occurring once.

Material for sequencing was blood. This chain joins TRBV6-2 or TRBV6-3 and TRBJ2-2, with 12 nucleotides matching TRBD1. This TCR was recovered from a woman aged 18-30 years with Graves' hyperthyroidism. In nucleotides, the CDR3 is TGTGCCAGCAGTTCCGGGACAGGGGGCCTCGGGGAGCTGTTTTTT. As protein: CASSSGTGGLGELFF.